The 30 T cell receptor beta chains given below trace back to one sample, sequenced in a study of T cell clonality in common variable immunodeficiency. The data were produced by immunoSEQ multiplex PCR, yet TCRdb's version contains in-frame clones alone and is incomplete. The sample presents about 52,000 clones, none singletons. Sample: peripheral blood mononuclear cells. The receptor source for this set is a person aged 18 to 75 in good health.

This clone was seen many times. Read sequence stops 3 residues before the CDR3 end, and the germline J gene provides the missing end. This chain links TRBV7-2 with TRBJ1-4; D unresolved. The CDR3 is made up of 13 amino acids. Germline loops: CDR1 SGHTA, CDR2 FQGNSA. Trimming took off 5 bases at V and 0 bases at J, with 4 bases between the two ends. The CDR3 spells CASSLATNEKLFF. The part of the CDR3 DNA that was read is TGTGCCAGCAGCCTCGCAACTAATGAAAAA.

This clone was seen at least ten times. The read ends 3 residues shy of where the CDR3 ends; the end is completed using the germline J gene. V is TRBV20-1 and J is TRBJ2-1, with 7 bases fitting TRBD2. Germline V CDR1 and CDR2: DFQATT, SNEGSKA (reference sequence). CDR3 length: 14 amino acids. The V gene end was trimmed by 6 bases and the J gene end by 5 bases; junction bases not matched to a gene: 10. The DNA read from the CDR3 is TGCAGTGCCCGCCCTAGGGACTACCACAATGAG. It codes for CSARPRDYHNE. In full, the CDR3 is CSARPRDYHNEQFF.

This clone was recorded at least ten times. The read ends 3 residues early relative to the CDR3; the germline J gene fills the gap. The chain recombines TRBV10-3 with TRBJ1-2; D gene unclear. CDR3 length: 13 residues. V lost 3 bases to trimming and J lost 0 bases, with 5 bases between them. Germline V CDR1 and CDR2: ENHRY, SYGVKD. The CDR3 spells CAISDSSNYGYTF. The covered CDR3 bases are TGTGCCATCAGTGATAGTTCTAACTATGGC.

This clone has ten or more counts. The read ends 3 residues before the CDR3 terminus; that terminus is restored from the germline J gene. V gene TRBV20-1 combines with J gene TRBJ1-2; D not certain. This CDR3 region has 12 residues. CDR1 and CDR2 (germline): DFQATT, SNEGSKA (reference sequence). CDR3 in amino acids: CSATSPTRGYTF. The sequenced CDR3 bases are TGCAGTGCCACGTCCCCCACCCGGGGC.

As to this clone: The DNA ends 3 residues before the CDR3 does, and the rest of the CDR3 is filled in from the germline J gene. The chain couples TRBV5-1 to TRBJ1-4, with TRBD1 as a possible D gene (6 bases). The CDR3 covers 15 residues. Germline CDR1 SGHRS, CDR2 YFSETQ. CDR3 bases read: TGCGCCAGCAGCTTGGAGGGAGGGGGAGAATCACCA. Residues: CASSLEGGGESP. The entire CDR3 protein is CASSLEGGGESPLFF.

This clone was picked up a small number of times. The CDR3 end falls 3 residues outside the read, so it is completed with the germline J gene. The chain joins TRBV2 to TRBJ2-5; D perhaps matches TRBD2 (6 bases). In germline, CDR1 is SNHLY, CDR2 FYNNEI. The CDR3 has 17 amino acids. V lost 6 bases and J 2 bases, leaving 22 bases between the germline ends. The CDR3 DNA, read in part, is TGTGCCAGCAGCCCGAACTGGATGCGGGAAATTCAAGAGACC. This codes for CASSPNWMREIQET. The whole CDR3 sequence is CASSPNWMREIQETQYF.

This clone was recorded at least ten times. An end of the junction does not agree with germline; a read error may underlie this. The read terminates 3 residues before the CDR3 end, so the remaining end is supplied by the germline J gene. The chain recombines TRBV27 with TRBJ1-4, with a tentative D call TRBD1 (5 bases). Germline V gives CDR1 MNHEY, CDR2 SMNVEV (reference sequence). This CDR3 contains 16 residues. The sequenced part of the CDR3 DNA is TGTGCCAGCAGTTTAAGGGTTGAAGGGACTAAGGAAAAA. Translated, it gives CASSLRVEGTKEK. The entire CDR3 protein is CASSLRVEGTKEKLFF.

The sample holds many counts of this clone. The read ends 3 residues before the CDR3 terminus; that terminus is restored from the germline J gene. The chain couples TRBV19 to TRBJ1-6; D might be TRBD1 (6 bases). CDR1 is LNHDA and CDR2 is SQIVND in the germline V gene (reference sequence). V lost 10 bases to trimming and J lost 7 bases, with 14 bases between them. This CDR3 has 13 residues. CDR3 DNA (partial): TGTGCCACCGCGGACAGCAGGAATTCACCC. Residues: CATADSRNSP. The CDR3 in its entirety is CATADSRNSPLHF.

This clone was seen repeatedly, ten times or more. Read coverage stops 3 residues before the CDR3 terminus; the germline J gene supplies the remainder. This chain uses TRBV7-2 with TRBJ2-5; 7 bases map to TRBD1. This CDR3 spans 14 amino acids. The germline gives CDR1 SGHTA, CDR2 FQGNSA. After removal of 2 bases from V and 2 bases from J, the junction contained 2 bases not matched to a gene. The DNA read from the CDR3 is TGTGCCAGCAGCTTACAGGGGGTTCAAGAGACC. Translating it yields CASSLQGVQET. The full-length CDR3 reads as CASSLQGVQETQYF.

A note on this clone: The CDR3 end lies 3 residues beyond the end of the read and is filled in from the germline J gene. This chain links TRBV11-1 with TRBJ2-5, with D perhaps matching TRBD1 or TRBD2 (5 bases each). CDR1 and CDR2 from the germline V gene are SGHAT and FQDESV (reference sequence). Deletions cut 5 bases from V and 5 bases from J, with 18 bases between. The CDR3 runs to 15 residues. CDR3 bases read: TGTGCCAGCAGCGGCAGGGAGAGGTTGGGTGAGACC. This sequence encodes CASSGRERLGET. The entire CDR3 protein is CASSGRERLGETQYF.

At least ten counts were recorded for this clone. The read falls 3 residues short of the CDR3 end, and the missing part is taken from the germline J gene. The gene calls are TRBV19 and TRBJ1-1, with 8 nucleotides matching TRBD1. The germline gives CDR1 LNHDA, CDR2 SQIVND (reference sequence). After removal of 3 bases from V and 5 bases from J, the junction contained 8 bases not matched to a gene. This CDR3 is 15 amino acids long. CDR3 residues: CASSILTGGSTEAFF. CDR3 DNA (partial): TGTGCCAGTAGTATCCTAACAGGGGGGAGTACTGAA. The variable domain in full, with the rest retrieved from reference TRBV19 and TRBJ1-1, is DGGITQSPKYLFRKEGQNVTLSCEQNLNHDAMYWYRQDPGQGLRLIYYSQIVNDFQKGDIAEGYSVSREKKESFPLTVTSAQKNPTAFYLCASSILTGGSTEAFFGQGTRLTVV.

This clone was seen many times. The read ends 3 residues early relative to the CDR3; the germline J gene fills the gap. This sequence joins TRBV20-1 and TRBJ2-5; 8 bases fit TRBD1. Looked up from germline, CDR1 is DFQATT and CDR2 is SNEGSKA (reference sequence). The CDR3 spans 14 residues. After removal of 2 bases from V and 5 bases from J, the junction contained 7 bases not matched to a gene. CDR3 bases read: TGCAGTGCTAGACACGGGACAGGCCATGAGACC. Its protein product is CSARHGTGHET. The full CDR3 is CSARHGTGHETQYF.

At least ten counts were recorded for this clone. The read terminates 3 residues before the CDR3 end, so the remaining end is supplied by the germline J gene. The rearrangement links TRBV7-2 to TRBJ2-7; D unresolved. The CDR3 has 15 residues. V lost 1 base to trimming and J lost 4 bases, with 14 bases between them. Germline V gene lookup returns CDR1 SGHTA and CDR2 FQGNSA. Partial CDR3 DNA: TGTGCCAGCAGCTTAGTTCCCGGGTTGAGGTACGAG. It codes for CASSLVPGLRYE. The entire CDR3 is CASSLVPGLRYEQYF.

This clone occurred many times. From the germline J gene comes the end of the CDR3, since the read stops 3 residues before it. The chain couples TRBV6-1 to TRBJ2-5; maybe TRBD1 (6 bases). Trimming stripped 4 bases from V and 6 bases from J, with 21 bases between. CDR3 length: 16 amino acids. Per the germline V gene, CDR1 is MNHNS and CDR2 is SASEGT. CDR3: CASSAPGPGASKTQYF. CDR3 DNA, as far as it was read: TGTGCCAGCAGTGCGCCCGGACCAGGGGCGTCGAAGACC.

In its sample, this clone was seen many times. The read gets to within 3 residues of the CDR3 end, and the germline J gene fills in the rest. The rearrangement joins TRBV19 to TRBJ2-4; 10 bases agree with TRBD2. The germline gives CDR1 LNHDA, CDR2 SQIVND (reference sequence). CDR3 length: 16 amino acids. V shed 7 bases, J shed 1 base, and the junction held 7 bases outside the gene matches. The CDR3 DNA, read in part, is TGTGCCAGTATCGAGCGGGAGGGCTTGGCCAAAAACATT. Protein product: CASIEREGLAKNI. The CDR3 in its entirety is CASIEREGLAKNIQYF.

This clone has ten or more counts. The read comes to an end 3 residues before the CDR3 does, leaving the germline J gene to fill in the end. V and J are TRBV5-4 and TRBJ2-4; D ambiguous. This CDR3 has 13 amino acids. Trimming shortened V by 1 base and J by 8 bases, and 10 bases separated the two germline ends. Germline values: CDR1 SGHNT, CDR2 YYREEE (reference sequence). CDR3 sequence: CASSLNLRDIQYF. CDR3 bases read: TGTGCCAGCAGCTTGAACCTAAGGGACATT.

This clone was counted between two and nine times. Read coverage stops 3 residues before the CDR3 terminus; the germline J gene supplies the remainder. The gene calls are TRBV6-1 and TRBJ1-6; unclear D gene. The CDR3 is 14 residues long. Trimming cost V 1 base and J 7 bases, with 8 bases left between them. Germline CDR1 and CDR2: MNHNS and SASEGT. The CDR3 here is CASSEVPRNSPLHF. CDR3 DNA (partial): TGTGCCAGCAGTGAAGTACCGCGAAATTCACCC.

This clone was observed a handful of times. Coverage ceases 3 residues before the CDR3 finishes, and the germline J gene fills in the end. This chain joins TRBV19 and TRBJ1-5; D perhaps matches TRBD1 (5 bases). The CDR3 is made up of 14 amino acids. CDR1 LNHDA and CDR2 SQIVND come from the germline V gene (reference sequence). Trimming left V 7 bases short and J 0 bases short, with 10 bases between. CDR3 DNA, as far as it was read: TGTGCCAGTAAGACAGTTTATAGCAATCAGCCC. It yields the protein CASKTVYSNQP. The entire CDR3 protein is CASKTVYSNQPQHF.

This clone was observed many times. The read stops 3 residues short of the end of the CDR3; the missing end is completed from the germline J gene. V is TRBV20-1 and J is TRBJ1-5; weak D call: TRBD1 (6 bases). Germline V gives CDR1 DFQATT, CDR2 SNEGSKA (reference sequence). The CDR3 contains 16 residues. V gave up 3 bases and J gave up 0 bases, with 15 bases separating them. The DNA read from the CDR3 is TGCAGTGCTAGTGCAGCGACAGGTTTTAGCAATCAGCCC. It specifies CSASAATGFSNQP. The entire CDR3 protein reads CSASAATGFSNQPQHF.

This clone was observed a few times. The junction differs from germline at one of its ends, possibly a read error. The missing CDR3 end, 3 residues past where the read stops, is filled in from the germline J gene. Within the sample, other DNA sequences also encode this same CDR3. This rearrangement joins TRBV30 to TRBJ1-3; no firm D call. The CDR3 sequence is 15 residues long. The germline CDR1 and CDR2 sequences are GTSNPN and SVGIG (reference sequence). The CDR3: CAWSVALRAGNTIYF. The sequenced CDR3 bases are TGTGCCTGGAGTGTCGCCTTAAGGGCTGGAAACACA.

This clone was seen repeatedly, ten times or more. From the germline J gene comes the end of the CDR3, since the read stops 3 residues before it. The rearrangement links TRBV20-1 to TRBJ2-1, with 7 bases aligning to TRBD2. V shed 4 bases, J shed 8 bases, and the junction held 14 bases outside the gene matches. Germline values: CDR1 DFQATT, CDR2 SNEGSKA (reference sequence). This CDR3 comprises 15 residues. The CDR3: CSANKYEAGTDEQFF. Incomplete CDR3 DNA: TGCAGTGCTAACAAATATGAAGCGGGGACGGATGAG.

This clone has a count of ten or more. The observed sequence ends 3 residues before the CDR3 terminus, with the missing tail filled in from the germline J gene. This chain uses TRBV6-4 with TRBJ2-3, with D perhaps matching TRBD2 (5 bases). The V end lost 3 bases, the J end lost 2 bases, and 9 bases lay between the germline ends. The CDR3 is 14 residues long. CDR1 is MRHNA and CDR2 is SNTAGT in the germline V gene. CDR3 residues: CASSERAVTDTQYF. Partial CDR3 DNA: TGTGCCAGCAGTGAAAGAGCGGTCACAGATACG.

This clone has at least ten counts. The CDR3 extends 3 residues past the end of the read, so its final part is completed from the germline J gene. The genes are TRBV6-2 or TRBV6-3 and TRBJ2-5, with D maybe TRBD2 (6 bases). V was trimmed by 8 bases and J by 5 bases, leaving 15 bases between them. CDR3 length: 13 amino acids. The V gene's germline CDR1 is MNHEY and CDR2 SVGEGT. The chain's CDR3 is CASRTGGRETQYF. The CDR3 bases that were read are TGTGCCAGCCGGACCGGGGGACGGGAGACC.

In its sample, this clone was seen many times. Incomplete CDR3 DNA: TGTGCCAGCAGCCTTCTAGCGGGAACCGAG. Translating it yields CASSLLAGTE. In full, the CDR3 reads CASSLLAGTEQYF. This rearrangement joins TRBV7-2 to TRBJ2-7; TRBD2 matches at 9 bases. The read falls 3 residues short of the CDR3 end, and the missing part is taken from the germline J gene. The CDR3 is 13 amino acids. CDR1 SGHTA and CDR2 FQGNSA come from the germline V gene. The V gene end was trimmed by 5 bases and the J gene end by 6 bases; junction bases not matched to a gene: 5.

This clone was detected many times. The sequenced fragment ends 3 residues before the CDR3 boundary, so the rest is inferred from the germline J gene. J is TRBJ2-3 and V is TRBV7-2; weak D call: TRBD2 (7 bases). Germline V gene data show CDR1 as SGHTA and CDR2 as FQGNSA. This CDR3 has 14 residues. V was pared by 5 bases and J by 6 bases, with 15 bases between. The DNA read from the CDR3 is TGTGCCAGCAGCCGCCCGGGGGGCCTGGATACG. Protein product: CASSRPGGLDT. The CDR3 as a whole reads CASSRPGGLDTQYF.

In this sample, this clone turned up many times. The CDR3 extends 3 residues past the end of the read, so its final part is completed from the germline J gene. The chain has TRBV19 and TRBJ2-7; 10 bases line up with TRBD1. Germline V CDR1 and CDR2: LNHDA, SQIVND (reference sequence). The CDR3 is 15 residues long. The V segment lost 6 bases and the J segment 5 bases; nucleotides outside the gene matches: 10. The CDR3 bases that were read are TGTGCCAGTAGCTTAGAAACCGGGACAGGGGACGAG. Amino acids: CASSLETGTGDE. In full, the CDR3 reads CASSLETGTGDEQYF.

This clone was observed at least ten times. The observed sequence ends 3 residues before the CDR3 terminus, with the missing tail filled in from the germline J gene. The V call is TRBV4-2, the J call TRBJ1-2, with 8 bases lining up with TRBD1. Germline V gene lookup returns CDR1 LGHNA and CDR2 YNFKEQ. CDR3 length equals 16 residues. The V segment lost 2 bases and the J segment 6 bases; nucleotides outside the gene matches: 11. The CDR3: CASSQPGQAYEHGYTF. CDR3 DNA (partial): TGTGCCAGCAGCCAACCGGGACAGGCATACGAGCATGGC.

This clone was recorded many times. CDR3: CASTPTGANYGYTF. The CDR3 bases that were read are TGTGCCAGTACCCCGACAGGGGCTAACTATGGC. The chain employs TRBV19 and TRBJ1-2; 8 bases agree with TRBD1. The read falls 3 residues short of the CDR3 end, and the missing part is taken from the germline J gene. After removal of 7 bases from V and 0 bases from J, the junction contained 4 bases not matched to a gene. The CDR3 is made up of 14 amino acids. From germline, CDR1 is LNHDA and CDR2 SQIVND (reference sequence).

This clone occurred many times. The read terminates 3 residues before the CDR3 end, so the remaining end is supplied by the germline J gene. This rearrangement joins TRBV20-1 to TRBJ2-7, with D unresolved. Trimming removed 3 bases from V and 0 bases from J, with 12 bases in between. CDR3 length equals 14 residues. Germline V gene sequence: CDR1 DFQATT, CDR2 SNEGSKA (reference sequence). The covered CDR3 bases are TGCAGTGCTAGTGACACCGCAACCTCCTACGAG. This translates into CSASDTATSYE. The whole CDR3 is CSASDTATSYEQYF.

This clone was detected only a few times. The observed sequence ends 3 residues before the CDR3 terminus, with the missing tail filled in from the germline J gene. The chain links TRBV10-2 to TRBJ2-3; TRBD1 aligns across 8 bases. The J segment lost 2 bases and the V segment lost 2 bases, leaving 9 bases of the junction unmatched. The CDR3 loop spans 17 amino acids. Germline V gene lookup returns CDR1 WSHSY and CDR2 SAAADI. The CDR3 reads CASSEPTGGSNTDTQYF. The DNA read from the CDR3 is TGCGCCAGCAGTGAGCCTACAGGGGGTTCAAACACAGATACG.